This T cell receptor (beta chain) was sequenced in a study of T cells of healthy individuals (dated by TCRdb to 2017 to 2018). For CDR1 and CDR2, the germline V gene lists MGHDK and SYGVNS. V gives up 3 bases and J gives up 2 bases, and the segment between their germline ends measures 14 bases. From its cysteine to its phenylalanine, the CDR3 spans 16 amino acids. Only the CDR3 portion is preserved as DNA: 48 bases, with reading frame beginning at the first base. This clonotype appeared a few times. Its antigen remains undetermined. The record has no base qualities; no much larger clone is one base away. Library generation was performed with 5' RACE. The sequencing machine was an Illumina MiSeq. TCRdb reran the public reads through fastp at Q25 and MiXCR, keeping productive beta chains. When rows share a CDR3 protein, they turn into one entry using the most common DNA and genes. The table for this sample lists about 100,000 distinct CDR3 sequences; 17% of them were counted only once. The ten largest clones take up around 6.4% of the sample.

The chain couples TRBV25-1 to TRBJ1-5, with the D gene too uncertain to name. This sequence originates from a human donor in good health. CDR3 reads: CASSEGYGNGNQPQHF. The nucleotide sequence reads as follows: TGTGCCAGCAGTGAGGGCTACGGGAACGGCAATCAGCCCCAGCATTTT.